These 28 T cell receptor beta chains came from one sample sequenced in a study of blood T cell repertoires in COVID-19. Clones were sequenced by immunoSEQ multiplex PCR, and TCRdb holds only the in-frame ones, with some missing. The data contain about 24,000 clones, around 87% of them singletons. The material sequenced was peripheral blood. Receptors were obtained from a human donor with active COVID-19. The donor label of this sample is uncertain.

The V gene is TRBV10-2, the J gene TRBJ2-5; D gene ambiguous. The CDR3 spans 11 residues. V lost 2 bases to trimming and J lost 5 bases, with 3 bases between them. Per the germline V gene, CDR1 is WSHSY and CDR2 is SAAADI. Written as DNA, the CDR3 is TGCGCCAGCAGTGAGCTTGAGACCCAGTACTTC. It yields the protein CASSELETQYF.

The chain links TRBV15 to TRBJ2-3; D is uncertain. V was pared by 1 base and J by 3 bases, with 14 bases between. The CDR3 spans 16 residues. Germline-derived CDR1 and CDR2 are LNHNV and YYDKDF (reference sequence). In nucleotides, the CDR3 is TGTGCCACCAGCAGAGTCTCGCCCGGGTGGACAGATACGCAGTATTTT. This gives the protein CATSRVSPGWTDTQYF.

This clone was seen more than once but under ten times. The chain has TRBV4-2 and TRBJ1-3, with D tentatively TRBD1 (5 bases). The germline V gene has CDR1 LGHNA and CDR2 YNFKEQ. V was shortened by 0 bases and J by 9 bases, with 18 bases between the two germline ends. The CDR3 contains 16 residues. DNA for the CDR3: TGTGCCAGCAGCCAAGAAGGGGTGGCGCTTAGTGCCACCATATATTTT. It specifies CASSQEGVALSATIYF.

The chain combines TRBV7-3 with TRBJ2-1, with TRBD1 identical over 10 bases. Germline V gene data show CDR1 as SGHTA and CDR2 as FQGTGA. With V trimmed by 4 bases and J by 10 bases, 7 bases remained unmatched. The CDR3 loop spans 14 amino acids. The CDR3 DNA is TGTGCCAGCAGCTCCGGGACAGGGGTTTCCGAGCAGTTCTTC. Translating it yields CASSSGTGVSEQFF.

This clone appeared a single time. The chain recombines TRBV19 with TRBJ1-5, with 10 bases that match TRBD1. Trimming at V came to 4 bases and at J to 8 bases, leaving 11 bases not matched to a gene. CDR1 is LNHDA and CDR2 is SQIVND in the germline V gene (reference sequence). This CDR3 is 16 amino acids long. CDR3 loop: CASSTMDRGFRKPQHF. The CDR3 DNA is TGTGCCAGTAGTACGATGGACAGGGGGTTTAGGAAGCCCCAGCATTTT.

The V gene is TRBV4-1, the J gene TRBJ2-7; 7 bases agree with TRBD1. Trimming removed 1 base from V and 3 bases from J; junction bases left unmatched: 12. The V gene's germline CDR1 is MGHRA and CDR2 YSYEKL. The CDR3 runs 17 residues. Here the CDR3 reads CASSQAPSGTVHYEQYF. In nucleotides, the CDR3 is TGCGCCAGCAGCCAAGCCCCCTCCGGGACAGTCCACTACGAGCAGTACTTC.

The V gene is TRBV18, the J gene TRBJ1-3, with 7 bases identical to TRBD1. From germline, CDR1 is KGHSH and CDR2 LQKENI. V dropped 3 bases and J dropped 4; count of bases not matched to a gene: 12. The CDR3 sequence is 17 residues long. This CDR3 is CASSPAPGQFLGNTIYF. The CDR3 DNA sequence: TGTGCCAGCTCACCGGCACCGGGACAGTTTTTAGGAAACACCATATATTTT.

The CDR3 region is CASSPIAGVLYEQYF. The CDR3 bases are TGCGCCAGCAGCCCTATAGCGGGGGTTCTTTACGAGCAGTACTTC. V is TRBV5-1 and J is TRBJ2-7; 9 nucleotides agree with TRBD2. The CDR3 sequence is 15 residues long. J was trimmed by 4 bases and V by 4 bases; bases with no gene match: 9. CDR1 and CDR2 (germline): SGHRS, YFSETQ.

CDR3 protein: CASSRTGAEAFF. CDR3 in DNA: TGTGCCAGCAGTCGAACAGGGGCTGAAGCTTTCTTT. This chain connects TRBV6-5 to TRBJ1-1; 7 nucleotides match TRBD1. V was pared by 5 bases and J by 6 bases, with 3 bases of the junction left unmatched. This CDR3 spans 12 amino acids. In germline, CDR1 is MNHEY, CDR2 SVGAGI.

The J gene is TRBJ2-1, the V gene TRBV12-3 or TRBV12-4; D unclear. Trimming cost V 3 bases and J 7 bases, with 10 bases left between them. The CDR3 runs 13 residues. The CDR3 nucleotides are TGTGCCAGCAGTTTGTCGCTACAGAATGAGCAGTTCTTC. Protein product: CASSLSLQNEQFF.

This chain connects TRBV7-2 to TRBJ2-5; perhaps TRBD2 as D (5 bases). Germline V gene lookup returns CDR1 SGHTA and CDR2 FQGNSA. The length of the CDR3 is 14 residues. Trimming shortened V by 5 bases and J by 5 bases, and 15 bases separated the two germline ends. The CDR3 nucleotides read TGTGCCAGCAGCCCAACCTCGGGCGGGGAGACCCAGTACTTC. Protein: CASSPTSGGETQYF. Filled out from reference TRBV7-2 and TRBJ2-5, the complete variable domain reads GAGVSQSPSNKVTEKGKDVELRCDPISGHTALYWYRQSLGQGLEFLIYFQGNSAPDKSGLPSDRFSAERTGGSVSTLTIQRTQQEDSAVYLCASSPTSGGETQYFGPGTRLLVL.

The CDR3 is CSVESPLRDGYTF. In nucleotides, the CDR3 is TGCAGCGTTGAATCGCCCTTACGGGATGGCTACACCTTC. V is TRBV29-1 and J is TRBJ1-2, with D unresolved. V shed 2 bases and J shed 6 bases, with 13 bases lying between them. CDR1 and CDR2 (germline): SQVTM, ANQGSEA. The CDR3 runs to 13 residues.

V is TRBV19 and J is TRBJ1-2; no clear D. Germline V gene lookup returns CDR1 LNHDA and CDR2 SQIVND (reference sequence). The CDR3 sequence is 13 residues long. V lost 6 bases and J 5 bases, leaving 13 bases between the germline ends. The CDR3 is CASSPRWAYGYTF. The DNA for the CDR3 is TGTGCCAGTAGCCCCCGGTGGGCTTATGGCTACACCTTC. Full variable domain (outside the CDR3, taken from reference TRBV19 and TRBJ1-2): DGGITQSPKYLFRKEGQNVTLSCEQNLNHDAMYWYRQDPGQGLRLIYYSQIVNDFQKGDIAEGYSVSREKKESFPLTVTSAQKNPTAFYLCASSPRWAYGYTFGSGTRLTVV.

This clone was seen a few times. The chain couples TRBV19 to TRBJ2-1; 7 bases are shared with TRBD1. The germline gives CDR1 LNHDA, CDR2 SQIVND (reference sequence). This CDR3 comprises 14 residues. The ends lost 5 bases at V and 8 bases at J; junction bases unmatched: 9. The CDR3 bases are TGTGCCAGTAGTCCCAGGACAGGTTTCTATGAGCAGTTCTTC. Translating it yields CASSPRTGFYEQFF.

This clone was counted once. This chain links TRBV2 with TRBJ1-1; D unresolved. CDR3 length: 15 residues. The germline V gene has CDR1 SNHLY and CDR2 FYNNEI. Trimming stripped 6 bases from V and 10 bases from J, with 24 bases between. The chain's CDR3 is CASRRSILRQSSAFF. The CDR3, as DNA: TGTGCCAGCAGGAGGTCCATACTTCGGCAATCCTCAGCTTTCTTT.

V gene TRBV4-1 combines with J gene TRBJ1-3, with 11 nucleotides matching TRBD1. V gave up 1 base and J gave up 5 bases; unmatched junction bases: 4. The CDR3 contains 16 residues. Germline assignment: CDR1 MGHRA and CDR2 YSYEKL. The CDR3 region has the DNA TGCGCCAGCAGCCAAGGGACAGGGGGCGTCCGAAACACCATATATTTT. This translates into CASSQGTGGVRNTIYF.

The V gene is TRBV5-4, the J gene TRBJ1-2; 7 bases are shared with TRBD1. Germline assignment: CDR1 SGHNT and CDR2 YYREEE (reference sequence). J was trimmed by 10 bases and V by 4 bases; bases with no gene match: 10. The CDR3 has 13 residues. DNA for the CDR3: TGTGCCAGCAGCCCGGATGGGGGACAGCCCTACACCTTC. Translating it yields CASSPDGGQPYTF.

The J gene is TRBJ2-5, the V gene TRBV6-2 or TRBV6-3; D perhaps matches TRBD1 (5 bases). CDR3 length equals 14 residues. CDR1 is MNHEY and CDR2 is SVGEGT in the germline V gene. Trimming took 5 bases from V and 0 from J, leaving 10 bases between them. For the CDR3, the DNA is TGTGCCAGCAGTATTGGGGCTTACCAAGAGACCCAGTACTTC. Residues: CASSIGAYQETQYF.

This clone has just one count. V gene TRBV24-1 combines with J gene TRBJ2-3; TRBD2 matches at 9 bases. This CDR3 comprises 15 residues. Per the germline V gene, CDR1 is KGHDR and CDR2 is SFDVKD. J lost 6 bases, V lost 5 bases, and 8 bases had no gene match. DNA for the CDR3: TGTGCCACCAGTGGCGCGGCGGGAGGGCCTGATACGCAGTATTTT. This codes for CATSGAAGGPDTQYF.

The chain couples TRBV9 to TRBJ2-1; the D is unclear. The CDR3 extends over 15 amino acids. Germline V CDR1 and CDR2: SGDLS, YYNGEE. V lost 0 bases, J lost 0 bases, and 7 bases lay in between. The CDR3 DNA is TGTGCCAGCAGCGTAGCCCCAGGCTCCTACAATGAGCAGTTCTTC. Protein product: CASSVAPGSYNEQFF.

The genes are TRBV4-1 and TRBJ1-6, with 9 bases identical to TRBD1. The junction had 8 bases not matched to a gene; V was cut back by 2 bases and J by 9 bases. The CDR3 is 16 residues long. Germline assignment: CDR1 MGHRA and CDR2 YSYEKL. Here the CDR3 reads CASSQTTGGSGSPLHF. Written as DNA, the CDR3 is TGCGCCAGCAGCCAAACAACAGGGGGCAGTGGTTCACCCCTCCACTTT.

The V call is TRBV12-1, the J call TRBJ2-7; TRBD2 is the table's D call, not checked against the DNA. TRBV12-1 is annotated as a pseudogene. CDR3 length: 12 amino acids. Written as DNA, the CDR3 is TGTGCCAGCAGCTTTGATCGCGGCGAGCAGTACTTC. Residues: CASSFDRGEQYF.

The CDR3 spells CASSPKRRTGVFRSYEQYF. CDR3 bases: TGTGCCAGCAGCCCAAAGAGGCGGACAGGGGTGTTTCGGTCCTACGAGCAGTACTTC. J is TRBJ2-7 and V is TRBV11-3, with 9 bases aligning to TRBD1. Germline loops: CDR1 SGHNT, CDR2 YENEEA. CDR3 length: 19 residues. Germline trimming cut 5 bases from V and 1 base from J; bases unmatched to any gene: 18.

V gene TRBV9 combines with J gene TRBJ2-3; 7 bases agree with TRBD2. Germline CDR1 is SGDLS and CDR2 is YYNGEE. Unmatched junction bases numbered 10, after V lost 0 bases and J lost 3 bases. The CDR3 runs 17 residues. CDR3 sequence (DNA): TGTGCCAGCAGCGTAGGAGGGAGGCGGGAGATAACAGATACGCAGTATTTT. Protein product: CASSVGGRREITDTQYF.

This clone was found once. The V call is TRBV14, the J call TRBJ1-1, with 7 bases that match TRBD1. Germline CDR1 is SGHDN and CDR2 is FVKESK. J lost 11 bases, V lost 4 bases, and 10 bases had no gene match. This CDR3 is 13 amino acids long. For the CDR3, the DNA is TGTGCCAGCAGCCCGCGGACAGGAGGGTCCGCTTTCTTT. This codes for CASSPRTGGSAFF.

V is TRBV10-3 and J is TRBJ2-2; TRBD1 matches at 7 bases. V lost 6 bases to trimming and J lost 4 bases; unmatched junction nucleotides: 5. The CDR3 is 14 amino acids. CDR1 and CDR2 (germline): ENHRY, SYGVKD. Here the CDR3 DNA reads TGTGCCATCAGCCGGGACAGCCTCACCGGGGAGCTGTTTTTT. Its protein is CAISRDSLTGELFF.

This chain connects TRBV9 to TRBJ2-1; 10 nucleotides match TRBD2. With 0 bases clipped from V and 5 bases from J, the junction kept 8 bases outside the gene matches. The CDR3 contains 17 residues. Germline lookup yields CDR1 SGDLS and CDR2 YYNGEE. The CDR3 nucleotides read TGTGCCAGCAGCGTAGAGTTAGCGGGGGGATATAACAATGAGCAGTTCTTC. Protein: CASSVELAGGYNNEQFF.

The CDR3 region is CATSDQDRGGTIAKNIQYF. The CDR3, as DNA: TGTGCCACCAGTGATCAGGACAGGGGCGGTACTATAGCCAAAAACATTCAGTACTTC. The J gene is TRBJ2-4, the V gene TRBV24-1, with 9 bases lining up with TRBD1. This CDR3 contains 19 residues. The V gene's germline CDR1 is KGHDR and CDR2 SFDVKD. The V segment lost 3 bases and the J segment 0 bases; nucleotides outside the gene matches: 11.